The 5 T cell receptor beta chains in this list originate from one sample, sequenced in a study of T cell changes during pregnancy in multiple sclerosis. Assay: immunoSEQ multiplex PCR; the TCRdb copy retains only in-frame clones and omits some. The sample holds about 100,000 clones, around nine tenths seen once. The material was peripheral blood, obtained in the second trimester of pregnancy. Receptors were obtained from a female donor in good health, enrolled as a control in a pregnancy study.

The chain uses TRBV5-1 and TRBJ2-1; 10 bases fit TRBD2. Trimming at V came to 2 bases and at J to 1 base, leaving 9 bases not matched to a gene. The V gene's germline CDR1 is SGHRS and CDR2 YFSETQ. The length of the CDR3 is 18 residues. CDR3 coding DNA: TGCGCCAGCAGCTTTAGCCTAGCGGGGGCACTTTCCTACAATGAGCAGTTCTTC. Protein sequence: CASSFSLAGALSYNEQFF.

This clone was counted a few times. The CDR3 nucleotides read TGTGCCAGCAGCTTCGTGGCCCAAGAGACCCAGTACTTC. Residues: CASSFVAQETQYF. The rearrangement joins TRBV7-9 to TRBJ2-5, with D hard to call. The germline V gene encodes CDR1 SEHNR and CDR2 FQNEAQ (reference sequence). V was clipped by 3 bases and J by 1 base, with 6 bases between them. This CDR3 contains 13 residues.

The chain employs TRBV6-1 and TRBJ2-7; 14 bases are shared with TRBD2. The trim removed 6 bases at V and 3 bases at J, leaving 4 bases unmatched. The CDR3 is 15 residues long. Per germline, CDR1 MNHNS and CDR2 SASEGT. CDR3 DNA sequence: TGTGCCAGCAGGGGGACTAGCGGGGGAAACTACGAGCAGTACTTC. Its protein product is CASRGTSGGNYEQYF.

The V gene is TRBV23-1, the J gene TRBJ2-7, with a tentative D call TRBD2 (5 bases). TRBV23-1 is reported as an ORF; its role is uncertain. The length of the CDR3 is 17 residues. Trimming cost V 0 bases and J 2 bases, with 17 bases left between them. The DNA of the CDR3 is TGCGCCAGCAGTCAATCACGGGGTAACGTGACAACCTACGAGCAGTACTTC. Translation: CASSQSRGNVTTYEQYF.

This chain links TRBV2 with TRBJ2-2; TRBD2 is a possible D gene (6 bases). This CDR3 region has 14 residues. With 5 bases removed from V and 1 base from J, the gap between germline ends came to 8 bases. CDR1 is SNHLY, CDR2 FYNNEI, per germline. Written as DNA, the CDR3 is TGTGCCAGCAGTCGGGACTGGAACACCGGGGAGCTGTTTTTT. Translation: CASSRDWNTGELFF.